These T cell receptor beta chains were read from a single sample in a study of T cells in Graves' hyperthyroidism and ophthalmopathy. Via MiXCR, TCRdb re-called the multiplex PCR reads, giving one row per CDR3 protein. The sample gives more than 300,000 distinct CDR3 sequences, approximately 18% of which show up once; approximately 33% is in the top ten. The sequenced sample was blood. The source of these receptors is a woman in her twenties or thirties with Graves' hyperthyroidism that later progressed to Graves' ophthalmopathy. CDR3s include the opening cysteine and the closing phenylalanine or tryptophan. Fields, in order: clone size, D gene, V gene, J gene, CDR3 DNA, CDR3 protein. The D gene is left open where the match is weak. Some rows have no size entry. The others give once, few or many, or a class for an expanded clone.

clone size: many
D gene: NA
V gene: TRBV12-3/TRBV12-4
J gene: TRBJ1-1
CDR3 DNA: TGTGCCAGCAGTTTAGGGGAGGGGCCGAACACTGAAGCTTTCTTT
CDR3 protein: CASSLGEGPNTEAFF

clone size: many
D gene: TRBD2
V gene: TRBV11-2
J gene: TRBJ2-7
CDR3 DNA: TGTGCCAGCAGCTTCTCCTCTAGCGGGGGGATCTACGAGCAGTACTTC
CDR3 protein: CASSFSSSGGIYEQYF

clone size: NA
D gene: NA
V gene: TRBV2
J gene: TRBJ2-2
CDR3 DNA: TGTGCCAGCACAGTGAATTCGAACACCGGGGAGCTGTTTTTT
CDR3 protein: CASTVNSNTGELFF

clone size: NA
D gene: TRBD1
V gene: TRBV20-1
J gene: TRBJ2-7
CDR3 DNA: TGCAGTGCTCCGGGACAGGGTATTTCCTACGAGCAGTACTTC
CDR3 protein: CSAPGQGISYEQYF

clone size: many
D gene: NA
V gene: TRBV28
J gene: TRBJ2-3
CDR3 DNA: TGTGCCAGCAGTTTGAGGCGACAGGAGACAGATACGCAGTATTTT
CDR3 protein: CASSLRRQETDTQYF

clone size: many
D gene: NA
V gene: TRBV12-3/TRBV12-4
J gene: TRBJ2-7
CDR3 DNA: TGTGCCAGCAGTTTATCCCACGAGCAGTACTTC
CDR3 protein: CASSLSHEQYF

clone size: NA
D gene: TRBD2
V gene: TRBV19
J gene: TRBJ2-7
CDR3 DNA: TGTGCCAGTAGTATAGGAACTAGCGGTACCTACGAGCAGTACTTC
CDR3 protein: CASSIGTSGTYEQYF

clone size: many
D gene: NA
V gene: TRBV15
J gene: TRBJ2-3
CDR3 DNA: TGTGCCACCAGCAGAGATGAGGGCACGCAGTATTTT
CDR3 protein: CATSRDEGTQYF

clone size: few
D gene: NA
V gene: TRBV7-9
J gene: TRBJ2-1
CDR3 DNA: TGTGCCAGCAGCTTTTCGGATGAGCAGTTCTTC
CDR3 protein: CASSFSDEQFF

clone size: NA
D gene: NA
V gene: TRBV5-1
J gene: TRBJ1-1
CDR3 DNA: TGCGCCAGCAGCTTAGGTGGGGCCACTGAAGCTTTCTTT
CDR3 protein: CASSLGGATEAFF

clone size: NA
D gene: NA
V gene: TRBV12-3/TRBV12-4
J gene: TRBJ2-2
CDR3 DNA: TGTGCCAGCAGTTTAGGTGTCGGGTCGAACACCGGGGAGCTGTTTTTT
CDR3 protein: CASSLGVGSNTGELFF

clone size: NA
D gene: NA
V gene: TRBV14
J gene: TRBJ2-1
CDR3 DNA: TGTGCCAGCAGCCAAGACAACTACTACAATGAGCAGTTCTTC
CDR3 protein: CASSQDNYYNEQFF

clone size: NA
D gene: NA
V gene: TRBV6-1
J gene: TRBJ1-3
CDR3 DNA: TGTGCCAGCAGTACAAGGGCAAACACCATATATTTT
CDR3 protein: CASSTRANTIYF

clone size: NA
D gene: NA
V gene: TRBV7-9
J gene: TRBJ2-1
CDR3 DNA: TGTGCCAGCATCGGACACGACACCAACTCCTACAATGAGCAGTTCTTC
CDR3 protein: CASIGHDTNSYNEQFF

clone size: NA
D gene: TRBD1
V gene: TRBV3-1
J gene: TRBJ2-2
CDR3 DNA: TGTGCCAGCAGCCACCCGGACAGGGGAAACACCGGGGAGCTGTTTTTT
CDR3 protein: CASSHPDRGNTGELFF

clone size: many
D gene: TRBD1
V gene: TRBV12-3/TRBV12-4
J gene: TRBJ1-4
CDR3 DNA: TGTGCCAGCAGACGAGGAGGGGGCTTTGGGGAAAAACTGTTTTTT
CDR3 protein: CASRRGGGFGEKLFF

clone size: many
D gene: NA
V gene: TRBV28
J gene: TRBJ2-7
CDR3 DNA: TGTGCCAGCAGTTTGGAGTGGGGTTACGAGCAGTACTTC
CDR3 protein: CASSLEWGYEQYF

clone size: many
D gene: NA
V gene: TRBV7-9
J gene: TRBJ2-2
CDR3 DNA: TGTGCCAGCAGCTTGGCAGGGGCCGGGGAGCTGTTTTTT
CDR3 protein: CASSLAGAGELFF

clone size: many
D gene: NA
V gene: TRBV27
J gene: TRBJ1-2
CDR3 DNA: TGTGCCAGCAGTCCCCGGGAGGAGGCTCCCTATGGCTACACCTTC
CDR3 protein: CASSPREEAPYGYTF

clone size: few
D gene: NA
V gene: TRBV29-1
J gene: TRBJ2-5
CDR3 DNA: TGCAGCGCTTTAACTAGTTTTGCAGAGACCCAGTACTTC
CDR3 protein: CSALTSFAETQYF

clone size: many
D gene: NA
V gene: TRBV6-1
J gene: TRBJ2-7
CDR3 DNA: TGTGCCAGCAGTGATCCCGGGGGCGGGGAGCAGTACTTC
CDR3 protein: CASSDPGGGEQYF

clone size: many
D gene: TRBD2
V gene: TRBV28
J gene: TRBJ2-1
CDR3 DNA: TGTGCCAGCAGTTTAATCAGCGGGAGGCAAACAGGGCTCGATGAGCAGTTCTTC
CDR3 protein: CASSLISGRQTGLDEQFF

clone size: NA
D gene: NA
V gene: TRBV24-1
J gene: TRBJ2-7
CDR3 DNA: TGTGCCACCAGTGGGTGGGAGATGGACGAGCAGTACTTC
CDR3 protein: CATSGWEMDEQYF

clone size: many
D gene: TRBD1
V gene: TRBV20-1
J gene: TRBJ1-1
CDR3 DNA: TGCAGTGCTCTAGAAGACAGGGTGAACACTGAAGCTTTCTTT
CDR3 protein: CSALEDRVNTEAFF

clone size: few
D gene: NA
V gene: TRBV7-6
J gene: TRBJ1-5
CDR3 DNA: TGTGCCAGCAGCTTTGGTTCGGGGGATCAGCCCCAGCATTTT
CDR3 protein: CASSFGSGDQPQHF

clone size: many
D gene: TRBD1
V gene: TRBV18
J gene: TRBJ1-2
CDR3 DNA: TGTGCCAGCTCTCCCCGGACAGGGGAGGCTAACTATGGCTACACCTTC
CDR3 protein: CASSPRTGEANYGYTF

clone size: NA
D gene: TRBD1
V gene: TRBV7-2
J gene: TRBJ2-3
CDR3 DNA: TGTGCCAGCAGCTTGGGGACAGGAGCCTACACAGATACGCAGTATTTT
CDR3 protein: CASSLGTGAYTDTQYF

clone size: few
D gene: NA
V gene: TRBV15
J gene: TRBJ2-7
CDR3 DNA: TGTGCCACCAGCAGAGATCTCTGGGGGGAAGTGCGGTACGAGCAGTACTTC
CDR3 protein: CATSRDLWGEVRYEQYF

clone size: many
D gene: NA
V gene: TRBV12-3/TRBV12-4
J gene: TRBJ1-6
CDR3 DNA: TGTGCCAGCAGTCCCAGCAGGGGAGGAAATTCACCCCTCCACTTT
CDR3 protein: CASSPSRGGNSPLHF

clone size: NA
D gene: TRBD1
V gene: TRBV27
J gene: TRBJ2-1
CDR3 DNA: TGTGCCAGCAGTTTCCCGGGGGGACAGGGCGACAATGAGCAGTTCTTC
CDR3 protein: CASSFPGGQGDNEQFF

clone size: many
D gene: NA
V gene: TRBV14
J gene: TRBJ2-1
CDR3 DNA: TGTGCCAGCAGCCAAGATCGGACGGGGATCTCCTACAATGAGCAGTTCTTC
CDR3 protein: CASSQDRTGISYNEQFF

clone size: NA
D gene: TRBD2
V gene: TRBV5-1
J gene: TRBJ2-5
CDR3 DNA: TGCGCCAGCAGCTTGGGGGCCAGCGGGAGGTACCAAGAGACCCAGTACTTC
CDR3 protein: CASSLGASGRYQETQYF

clone size: many
D gene: NA
V gene: TRBV5-1
J gene: TRBJ1-6
CDR3 DNA: TGCGCCAGCAGCTTTGCAAGCTCCTATAATTCACCCCTCCACTTT
CDR3 protein: CASSFASSYNSPLHF